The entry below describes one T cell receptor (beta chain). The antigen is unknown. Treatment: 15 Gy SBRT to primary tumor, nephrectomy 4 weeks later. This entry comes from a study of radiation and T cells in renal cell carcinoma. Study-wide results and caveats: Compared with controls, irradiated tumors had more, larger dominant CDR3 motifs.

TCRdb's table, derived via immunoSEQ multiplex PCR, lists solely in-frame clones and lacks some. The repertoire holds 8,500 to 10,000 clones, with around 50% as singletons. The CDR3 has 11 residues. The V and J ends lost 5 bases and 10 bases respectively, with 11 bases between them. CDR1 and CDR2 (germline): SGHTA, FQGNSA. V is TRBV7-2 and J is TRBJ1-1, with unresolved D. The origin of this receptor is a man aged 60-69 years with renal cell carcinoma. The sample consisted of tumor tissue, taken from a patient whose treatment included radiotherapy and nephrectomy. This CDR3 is CASSAFYGAFF. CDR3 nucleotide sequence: TGTGCCAGCAGCGCTTTTTATGGAGCTTTCTTT.